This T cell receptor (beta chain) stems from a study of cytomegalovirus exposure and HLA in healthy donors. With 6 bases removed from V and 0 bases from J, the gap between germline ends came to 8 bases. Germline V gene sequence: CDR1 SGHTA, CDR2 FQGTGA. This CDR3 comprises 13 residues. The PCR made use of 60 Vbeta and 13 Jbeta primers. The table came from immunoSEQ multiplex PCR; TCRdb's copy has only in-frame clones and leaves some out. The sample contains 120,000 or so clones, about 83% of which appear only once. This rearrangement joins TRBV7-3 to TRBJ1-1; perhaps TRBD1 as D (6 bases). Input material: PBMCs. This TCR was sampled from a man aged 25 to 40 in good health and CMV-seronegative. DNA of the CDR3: TGTGCCAGCAGAGGACAGTTGAACACTGAAGCTTTCTTT. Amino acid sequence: CASRGQLNTEAFF.